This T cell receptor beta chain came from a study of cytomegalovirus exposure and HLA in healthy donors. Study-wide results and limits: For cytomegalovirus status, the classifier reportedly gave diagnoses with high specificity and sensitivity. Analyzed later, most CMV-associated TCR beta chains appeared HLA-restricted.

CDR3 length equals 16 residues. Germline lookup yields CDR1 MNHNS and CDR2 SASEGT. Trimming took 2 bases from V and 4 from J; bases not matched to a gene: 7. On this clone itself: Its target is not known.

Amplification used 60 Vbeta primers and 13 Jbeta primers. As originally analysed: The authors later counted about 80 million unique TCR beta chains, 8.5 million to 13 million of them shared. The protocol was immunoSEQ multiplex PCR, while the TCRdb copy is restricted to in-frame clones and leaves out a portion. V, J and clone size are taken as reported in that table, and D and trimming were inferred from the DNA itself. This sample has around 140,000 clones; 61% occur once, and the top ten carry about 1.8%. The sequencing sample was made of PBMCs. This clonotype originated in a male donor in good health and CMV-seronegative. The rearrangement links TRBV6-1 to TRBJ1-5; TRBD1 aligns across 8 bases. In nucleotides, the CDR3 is TGTGCCAGCAGTGAAAAGAGGACAGGGCGTAATCAGCCCCAGCATTTT. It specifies CASSEKRTGRNQPQHF.